This is a list of T cell receptor beta chains from one sample in a study of T-cell reconstitution after alpha-beta-depleted transplantation in children. MiXCR, run by TCRdb on the PCR reads, gives a single entry per CDR3 protein. The repertoire holds 440,000 or so distinct CDR3 sequences, with roughly 10% as singletons. Sequenced here: PBMCs from the stem cell graft donor, sampled from the stem cell graft. The receptors derive from a human donor who donated a stem cell graft to a child with acute myeloid leukemia. CDR3s include the opening cysteine and the closing phenylalanine or tryptophan. Fields, in order: J gene, clone size, D gene, V gene, CDR3 protein, CDR3 DNA. The D gene is left open where the match is weak. Size tells how often a clone was seen (once, few, many) or the class of an expanded clone, and some rows leave it out.

J: TRBJ1-4; size: -; D: -; V: TRBV7-2; CDR3: CASSQRSSREKLFF; DNA: TGTGCCAGCAGCCAAAGGAGTTCTAGGGAAAAACTGTTTTTT
J: TRBJ2-1; size: -; D: -; V: TRBV29-1; CDR3: CSVEVVAFSSYNEQFF; DNA: TGCAGCGTTGAAGTTGTGGCATTCAGCTCCTACAATGAGCAGTTCTTC
J: TRBJ1-1; size: few; D: -; V: TRBV10-1; CDR3: CASSEWKGANTEAFF; DNA: TGCGCCAGCAGTGAGTGGAAAGGGGCGAACACTGAAGCTTTCTTT
J: TRBJ1-1; size: many; D: -; V: TRBV6-5; CDR3: CASSYGGLEAFF; DNA: TGTGCCAGCAGTTACGGAGGTCTTGAAGCTTTCTTT
J: TRBJ2-5; size: -; D: -; V: TRBV4-1; CDR3: CASSQLGTPRETQYF; DNA: TGCGCCAGCAGCCAACTAGGGACCCCGCGGGAGACCCAGTACTTC
J: TRBJ2-3; size: many; D: TRBD2; V: TRBV5-1; CDR3: CASSSLTSGAGDTQYF; DNA: TGCGCCAGCAGCTCCCTGACTAGCGGGGCGGGGGATACGCAGTATTTT
J: TRBJ1-5; size: few; D: TRBD1; V: TRBV19; CDR3: CASSIRGPGTGDQPQHF; DNA: TGTGCCAGTAGTATCAGAGGACCCGGGACAGGGGATCAGCCCCAGCATTTT
J: TRBJ1-1; size: -; D: -; V: TRBV18; CDR3: CASSPINVGTEAFF; DNA: TGTGCCAGCTCACCTATTAATGTGGGTACTGAAGCTTTCTTT
J: TRBJ2-7; size: -; D: -; V: TRBV29-1; CDR3: CSVEVGSYEQYF; DNA: TGCAGCGTTGAGGTTGGTTCCTACGAGCAGTACTTC
J: TRBJ2-5; size: -; D: -; V: TRBV12-3/TRBV12-4; CDR3: CASSFNSPETQYF; DNA: TGTGCCAGCAGTTTTAACTCACCGGAGACCCAGTACTTC
J: TRBJ1-5; size: few; D: -; V: TRBV20-1; CDR3: CSARGTGLGQPQHF; DNA: TGCAGTGCTAGAGGGACCGGGCTGGGTCAGCCCCAGCATTTT
J: TRBJ2-1; size: -; D: -; V: TRBV20-1; CDR3: CSARYTGLGEQFF; DNA: TGCAGTGCTAGATACACAGGGCTTGGTGAGCAGTTCTTC
J: TRBJ2-5; size: -; D: -; V: TRBV7-9; CDR3: CASSQRIVQETQYF; DNA: TGTGCCAGCAGCCAACGGATCGTCCAAGAGACCCAGTACTTC
J: TRBJ2-6; size: -; D: -; V: TRBV19; CDR3: CASTSGAGANVLTF; DNA: TGTGCCAGCACCAGTGGGGCTGGGGCCAACGTCCTGACTTTC
J: TRBJ1-5; size: few; D: TRBD1; V: TRBV7-2; CDR3: CASSLADRGAQHF; DNA: TGTGCCAGCAGCTTAGCTGACAGGGGTGCCCAGCATTTT